The present entry profiles one TCR beta chain with its context. Its antigen is still unknown. Clones were sequenced by immunoSEQ multiplex PCR, and TCRdb holds only the in-frame ones, with some missing. The sample yields fewer than 400,000 clones, around 90% seen once. The data originate from a study of cytomegalovirus exposure and HLA in healthy donors. General study points: Subsequent analysis revealed that first-cohort TCR clusters tended to co-occur in the 130 or so validation repertoires. The study designated about 180 TCR beta chains cytomegalovirus-associated. Confirmation was obtained in vitro that three CMV-associated chains are specific for CMV antigens.

The CDR3 runs 14 residues. Germline V gene data show CDR1 as SNHLY and CDR2 as FYNNEI. V was shortened by 1 base and J by 3 bases, with 7 bases between the two germline ends. This chain links TRBV2 with TRBJ2-1; no clear D gene. Material for sequencing was PBMCs. The clonotype comes from a man aged 25-45 years in good health and CMV-seronegative. Here the CDR3 DNA reads TGTGCCAGCAGTGAAGTGGGCAGCTACAATGAGCAGTTCTTC. This translates into CASSEVGSYNEQFF.